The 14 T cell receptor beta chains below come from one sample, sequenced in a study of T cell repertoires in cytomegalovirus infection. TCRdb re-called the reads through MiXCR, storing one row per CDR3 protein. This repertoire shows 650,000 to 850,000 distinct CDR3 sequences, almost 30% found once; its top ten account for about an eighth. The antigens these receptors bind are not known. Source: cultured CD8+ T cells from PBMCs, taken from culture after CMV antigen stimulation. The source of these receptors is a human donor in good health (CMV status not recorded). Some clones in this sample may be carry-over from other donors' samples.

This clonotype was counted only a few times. The DNA for the CDR3 is TGTGCCAGTAGTGGACCGACAGCTGACAATCAGCCCCAGCATTTT. Residues: CASSGPTADNQPQHF. This chain uses TRBV19 with TRBJ1-5; tentative D call: TRBD1 (5 bases). The V gene lost 5 bases and the J gene lost 3 bases, with 14 bases spanning the gap. The germline CDR1 and CDR2 sequences are LNHDA and SQIVND (reference sequence). This CDR3 is 15 amino acids long. The whole variable domain, remainder taken from reference TRBV19 and TRBJ1-5, is DGGITQSPKYLFRKEGQNVTLSCEQNLNHDAMYWYRQDPGQGLRLIYYSQIVNDFQKGDIAEGYSVSREKKESFPLTVTSAQKNPTAFYLCASSGPTADNQPQHFGDGTRLSIL.

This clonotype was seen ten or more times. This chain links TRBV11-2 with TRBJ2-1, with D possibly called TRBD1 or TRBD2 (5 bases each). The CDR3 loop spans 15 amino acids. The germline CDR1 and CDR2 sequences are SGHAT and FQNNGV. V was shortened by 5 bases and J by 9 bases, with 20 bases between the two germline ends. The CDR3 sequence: CASSAPATGLLEQFF. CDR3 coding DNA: TGTGCCAGCAGCGCCCCCGCAACGGGGCTTCTTGAGCAGTTCTTC.

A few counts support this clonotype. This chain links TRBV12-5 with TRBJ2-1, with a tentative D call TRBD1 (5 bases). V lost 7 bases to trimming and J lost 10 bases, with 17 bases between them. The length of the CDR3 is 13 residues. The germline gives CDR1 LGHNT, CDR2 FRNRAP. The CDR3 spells CASAIFGATEQFF. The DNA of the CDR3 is TGTGCTAGTGCCATATTTGGGGCCACCGAGCAGTTCTTC.

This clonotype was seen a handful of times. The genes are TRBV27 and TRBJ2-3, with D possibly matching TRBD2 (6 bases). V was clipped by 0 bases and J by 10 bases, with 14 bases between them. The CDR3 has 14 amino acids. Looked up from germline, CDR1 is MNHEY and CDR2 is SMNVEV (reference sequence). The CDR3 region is CASSLSGLPLAQYF. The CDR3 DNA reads TGTGCCAGCAGTTTATCTGGACTACCTCTAGCGCAGTATTTT.

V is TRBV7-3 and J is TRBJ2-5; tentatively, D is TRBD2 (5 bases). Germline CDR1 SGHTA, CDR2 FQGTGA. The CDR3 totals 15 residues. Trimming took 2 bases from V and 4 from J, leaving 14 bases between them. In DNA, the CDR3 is TGTGCCAGCAGCTTAGGCGGGTACTCAGTAGAGACCCAGTACTTC. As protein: CASSLGGYSVETQYF.

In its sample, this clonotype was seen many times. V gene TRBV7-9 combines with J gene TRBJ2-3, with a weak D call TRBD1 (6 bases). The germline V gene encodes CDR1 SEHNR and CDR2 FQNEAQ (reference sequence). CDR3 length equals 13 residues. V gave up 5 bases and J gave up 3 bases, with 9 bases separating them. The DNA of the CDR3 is TGTGCCAGCAGCATCGGACAGACAGATACGCAGTATTTT. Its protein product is CASSIGQTDTQYF.

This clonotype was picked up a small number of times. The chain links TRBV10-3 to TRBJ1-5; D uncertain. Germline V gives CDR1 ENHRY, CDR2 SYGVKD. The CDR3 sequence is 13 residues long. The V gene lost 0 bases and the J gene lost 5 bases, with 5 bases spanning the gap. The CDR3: CAISESNYQPQHF. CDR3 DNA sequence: TGTGCCATCAGTGAGTCGAATTATCAGCCCCAGCATTTT.

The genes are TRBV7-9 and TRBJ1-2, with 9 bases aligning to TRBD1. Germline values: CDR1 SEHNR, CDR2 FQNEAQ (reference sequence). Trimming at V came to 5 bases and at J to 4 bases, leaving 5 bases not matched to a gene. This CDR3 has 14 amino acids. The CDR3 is CASSPGTGFYGYTF. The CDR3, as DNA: TGTGCCAGCAGCCCCGGGACAGGGTTCTATGGCTACACCTTC.

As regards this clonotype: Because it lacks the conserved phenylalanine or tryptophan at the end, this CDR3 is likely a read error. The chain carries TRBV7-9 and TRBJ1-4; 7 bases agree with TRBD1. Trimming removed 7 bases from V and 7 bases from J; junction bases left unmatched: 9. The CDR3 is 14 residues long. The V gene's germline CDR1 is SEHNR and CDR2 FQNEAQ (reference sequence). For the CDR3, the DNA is TGTGCCAGCACAGGGGGGATTGTTGGTGAAAAACTGTTTCTT. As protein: CASTGGIVGEKLFL.

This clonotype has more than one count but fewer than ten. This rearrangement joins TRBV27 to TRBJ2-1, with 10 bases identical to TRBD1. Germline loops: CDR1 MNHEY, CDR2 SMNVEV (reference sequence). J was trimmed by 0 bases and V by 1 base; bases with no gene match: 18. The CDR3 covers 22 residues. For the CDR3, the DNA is TGTGCCAGCAGTTTATATTCTTTACGGGACAGGGGCTTCCGAGACTCCTACAATGAGCAGTTCTTC. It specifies CASSLYSLRDRGFRDSYNEQFF.

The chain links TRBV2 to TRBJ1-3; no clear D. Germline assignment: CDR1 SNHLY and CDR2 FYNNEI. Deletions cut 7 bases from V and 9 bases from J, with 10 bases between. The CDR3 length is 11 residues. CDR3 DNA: TGTGCCAGCACCTCACTCCCCACCATATATTTT. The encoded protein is CASTSLPTIYF.

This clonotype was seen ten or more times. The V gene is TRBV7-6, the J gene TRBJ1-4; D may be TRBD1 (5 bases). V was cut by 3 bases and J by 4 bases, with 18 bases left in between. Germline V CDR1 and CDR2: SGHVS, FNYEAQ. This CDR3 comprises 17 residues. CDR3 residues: CASSFNRRGTGNEKLFF. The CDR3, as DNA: TGTGCCAGCAGCTTCAATCGCAGAGGGACGGGTAATGAAAAACTGTTTTTT.

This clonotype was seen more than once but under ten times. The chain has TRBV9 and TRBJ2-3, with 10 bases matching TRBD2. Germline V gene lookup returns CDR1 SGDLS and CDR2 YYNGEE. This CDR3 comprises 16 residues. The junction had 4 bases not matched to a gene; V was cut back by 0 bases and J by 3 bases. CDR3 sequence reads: CASSVASGGATDTQYF. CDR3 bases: TGTGCCAGCAGCGTAGCCAGCGGGGGGGCGACAGATACGCAGTATTTT.

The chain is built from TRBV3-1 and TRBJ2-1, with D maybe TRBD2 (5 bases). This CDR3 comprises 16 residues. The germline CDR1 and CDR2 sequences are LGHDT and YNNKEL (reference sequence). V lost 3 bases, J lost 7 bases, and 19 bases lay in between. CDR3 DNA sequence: TGTGCCAGCAGCCATCGGACCGGGAACATGAGGAATGAGCAGTTCTTC. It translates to CASSHRTGNMRNEQFF.